One sample yielded the 16 T cell receptor beta chains listed below, sequenced in a study of T cells in Graves' hyperthyroidism and ophthalmopathy (dated by TCRdb to 2018 to 2020). Library preparation employed multiplex PCR. The run used an Illumina HiSeq 2000. The TCR beta CDR3 regions were amplified from RNA transcripts. For the first round of RT-PCR on the TCR CDR3, the HTBI primer set was used together with the Qiagen OneStep RT-PCR kit. TCRdb took the public reads, trimmed them with fastp at Q25, ran MiXCR for clone calling and kept in-frame beta chains. Records with the same CDR3 protein are collapsed into one entry carrying the most frequent genes and DNA. The sample includes roughly 500,000 distinct CDR3 sequences, with about 22% observed a single time. The leading ten clones occupy around 47% of the sample. Input material: blood. The receptors originated from a woman in her 70s with Graves' ophthalmopathy.

The chain is built from TRBV2 and TRBJ1-6, with a weak D call TRBD1 (5 bases). Germline-derived CDR1 and CDR2 are SNHLY and FYNNEI. V lost 3 bases, J lost 6 bases, and 12 bases lay in between. CDR3 length: 15 amino acids. Here the CDR3 DNA reads TGTGCCAGCAGTGAGCAGCAGGGACGTAATTCACCCCTCCACTTT. Translating gives CASSEQQGRNSPLHF. The full variable domain, completed using reference TRBV2 and TRBJ1-6, is EPEVTQTPSHQVTQMGQEVILRCVPISNHLYFYWYRQILGQKVEFLVSFYNNEISEKSEIFDDQFSVERPDGSNFTLKIRSTKLEDSAMYFCASSEQQGRNSPLHFGNGTRLTVT.

The sample holds many counts of this clonotype. The J gene is TRBJ1-2, the V gene TRBV2; D is ambiguous. This CDR3 has 13 amino acids. V lost 4 bases, J lost 2 bases, and 8 bases lay in between. Germline CDR1 SNHLY, CDR2 FYNNEI. CDR3 DNA sequence: TGTGCCAGCAGTGTAGGGAGGAACTATGGCTACACCTTC. The encoded protein is CASSVGRNYGYTF.

This clonotype was recorded many times. This rearrangement joins TRBV10-3 to TRBJ2-7, with D hard to call. Germline values: CDR1 ENHRY, CDR2 SYGVKD. CDR3 size: 12 residues. The ends were cut back, 8 bases at V and 0 bases at J, with 8 bases in the middle. CDR3 nucleotide sequence: TGTGCCATCTCAGAGAGCTCCTACGAGCAGTACTTC. This encodes CAISESSYEQYF.

This clonotype was seen a few times. One end of the junction does not line up with germline, which may come from a read error. The chain combines TRBV20-1 with TRBJ1-1; D may be TRBD1 (5 bases). The CDR3 consists of 12 residues. Germline values: CDR1 DFQATT, CDR2 SNEGSKA (reference sequence). CDR3 nucleotides: TGCAGTGCCACGGTATGGGGGACTGAGGCTTTCTTT. This gives the protein CSATVWGTEAFF.

The rearrangement uses TRBV5-1 and TRBJ2-1; 16 positions agree with TRBD2. V gave up 4 bases and J gave up 8 bases; unmatched junction bases: 12. This CDR3 is built from 18 residues. CDR1 and CDR2 (germline): SGHRS, YFSETQ. CDR3 sequence reads: CASSPGLGLAGGHDEQFF. In nucleotides, the CDR3 is TGCGCCAGCAGCCCAGGCCTGGGACTAGCGGGAGGGCATGATGAGCAGTTCTTC. The full variable domain, in which reference TRBV5-1 and TRBJ2-1 provide the parts outside the CDR3, is KAGVTQTPRYLIKTRGQQVTLSCSPISGHRSVSWYQQTPGQGLQFLFEYFSETQRNKGNFPGRFSGRQFSNSRSEMNVSTLELGDSALYLCASSPGLGLAGGHDEQFFGPGTRLTVL.

The V call is TRBV5-1, the J call TRBJ1-4, with D possibly being TRBD1 (5 bases). V dropped 3 bases and J dropped 4 bases, with 13 bases sitting between them. Germline loops: CDR1 SGHRS, CDR2 YFSETQ. The CDR3 consists of 15 residues. CDR3 region: CASSSGTVVNEKLFF. The CDR3 DNA follows: TGCGCCAGCAGCTCGGGGACTGTCGTTAATGAAAAACTGTTTTTT. The full variable domain, in which reference TRBV5-1 and TRBJ1-4 provide the parts outside the CDR3, is KAGVTQTPRYLIKTRGQQVTLSCSPISGHRSVSWYQQTPGQGLQFLFEYFSETQRNKGNFPGRFSGRQFSNSRSEMNVSTLELGDSALYLCASSSGTVVNEKLFFGSGTQLSVL.

This clonotype came up a few times. This rearrangement joins TRBV20-1 to TRBJ2-5; 11 positions agree with TRBD2. With V trimmed by 8 bases and J by 4 bases, 12 bases remained unmatched. This CDR3 comprises 15 residues. Germline V gene data show CDR1 as DFQATT and CDR2 as SNEGSKA (reference sequence). CDR3 nucleotides: TGCAGTACGCCGTTAGCGGGAGGGCCAAGAGAGACCCAGTACTTC. Translation: CSTPLAGGPRETQYF.

The sample holds many counts of this clonotype. The genes are TRBV6-1 and TRBJ1-5; D possibly corresponds to TRBD1 (6 bases). The length of the CDR3 is 13 residues. V shed 6 bases and J shed 3 bases, with 9 bases lying between them. In germline, CDR1 is MNHNS, CDR2 SASEGT. In DNA form, the CDR3 reads TGTGCCAGCAGAAGGACAGACAATCAGCCCCAGCATTTT. This encodes CASRRTDNQPQHF.

In its sample, this clonotype was seen a few times. V and J are TRBV19 and TRBJ2-7, with D possibly being TRBD2 (5 bases). CDR1 LNHDA and CDR2 SQIVND come from the germline V gene (reference sequence). This CDR3 comprises 13 residues. V was pared by 3 bases and J by 2 bases, with 8 bases between. The CDR3 reads CASSIGAAYEQYF. The CDR3 DNA is TGTGCCAGTAGTATCGGAGCGGCCTACGAGCAGTACTTC.

J is TRBJ2-3 and V is TRBV6-1; D is uncertain. V was clipped by 5 bases and J by 1 base, with 10 bases between them. The CDR3 spans 14 residues. Germline loops: CDR1 MNHNS, CDR2 SASEGT. The CDR3 DNA reads TGTGCCAGCAGTCCCGGGTCGCGCACAGATACGCAGTATTTT. Its translation is CASSPGSRTDTQYF.

The chain employs TRBV13 and TRBJ1-1; TRBD1 is a possible D gene (6 bases). Germline CDR1 reads PRHDT; CDR2 reads FYEKMQ (reference sequence). Deletions cut 1 base from V and 4 bases from J, with 13 bases between. The CDR3 totals 15 residues. The chain's CDR3 is CASSLARGEGTEAFF. The CDR3, as DNA: TGTGCCAGCAGCTTAGCCAGGGGAGAGGGCACTGAAGCTTTCTTT.

This chain links TRBV7-9 with TRBJ2-5; 14 bases map to TRBD2. The V gene end was trimmed by 6 bases and the J gene end by 4 bases; junction bases not matched to a gene: 7. The length of the CDR3 is 16 residues. Germline assignment: CDR1 SEHNR and CDR2 FQNEAQ (reference sequence). For the CDR3, the DNA is TGTGCCAGCAGTCCCGGGACTAGCGGGAGCCTAGAGACCCAGTACTTC. Amino acids: CASSPGTSGSLETQYF.

This clonotype was observed many times. The CDR3 reads CASSLIGGVLNNEQFF. The CDR3 bases are TGTGCCAGCAGCTTAATCGGGGGCGTATTGAACAATGAGCAGTTCTTC. The rearrangement links TRBV11-2 to TRBJ2-1; D assignment may be TRBD1 or TRBD2 (6 bases each). Between the trimmed V and J ends, which lost 2 bases and 5 bases, there was a span of 16 bases. Germline CDR1 and CDR2: SGHAT and FQNNGV. This CDR3 has 16 residues. The variable domain in full, completed from reference TRBV11-2 and TRBJ2-1, reads EAGVAQSPRYKIIEKRQSVAFWCNPISGHATLYWYQQILGQGPKLLIQFQNNGVVDDSQLPKDRFSAERLKGVDSTLKIQPAKLEDSAVYLCASSLIGGVLNNEQFFGPGTRLTVL.

Only a few counts were recorded for this clonotype. The chain links TRBV25-1 to TRBJ2-3, with 11 bases lining up with TRBD2. This CDR3 is 16 amino acids long. Trimming cost V 4 bases and J 5 bases; bases outside gene matches: 8. CDR1 and CDR2 from the germline V gene are MGHDK and SYGVNS. CDR3 protein: CASSGWTSGQGDTQYF. The CDR3 DNA follows: TGTGCCAGCAGTGGATGGACTAGCGGGCAAGGAGATACGCAGTATTTT.

This clonotype was detected a few times. The chain carries TRBV2 and TRBJ2-7; D is unclear. CDR3 length: 13 amino acids. Germline loops: CDR1 SNHLY, CDR2 FYNNEI. With 1 base removed from V and 2 bases from J, the gap between germline ends came to 6 bases. CDR3 bases: TGTGCCAGCAGTGAAGATATGACCTACGAGCAGTACTTC. Translation gives CASSEDMTYEQYF.

As to this clonotype: Because it lacks the conserved phenylalanine or tryptophan at the end, this CDR3 is likely a read error. The chain joins TRBV11-2 to TRBJ2-7; no definite D call. CDR3 length: 12 residues. The germline gives CDR1 SGHAT, CDR2 FQNNGV. Deletions cut 2 bases from V and 4 bases from J, with 6 bases between. The CDR3 protein is CASSLLGYEQYL. The CDR3 nucleotides read TGTGCCAGCAGCTTACTGGGGTACGAGCAGTACCTC.